This record concerns one T cell receptor beta chain sequence. Trimming took off 0 bases at V and 4 bases at J, with 2 bases between the two ends. The germline CDR1 and CDR2 sequences are SGDLS and YYNGEE. CDR3 size: 12 residues. Produced via immunoSEQ multiplex PCR; TCRdb's table is partial and in-frame only. This table has approximately 70,000 clones, roughly 84% appearing once. These data belong to a study of PD-L1 blockade in urothelial cancer. Overall study: Atezolizumab was started by patients in the mid-2010s at 1,200 mg intravenously every 3 weeks. The median number of T cells present in blood samples was under 150,000. Analyses used blood from 3 weeks (second dose) and 6 weeks after treatment start.

Described time point: pretreatment peripheral blood. The cohort comprised individuals with locally advanced or metastatic urothelial carcinoma. J is TRBJ1-3 and V is TRBV9, with D uncertain. This receptor was obtained from a woman in her seventies with urothelial cancer. Sequenced material: PBMCs, taken around atezolizumab (anti-PD-L1) treatment. CDR3 loop: CASSVAGNTIYF. The DNA of the CDR3 is TGTGCCAGCAGCGTAGCAGGAAACACCATATATTTT.